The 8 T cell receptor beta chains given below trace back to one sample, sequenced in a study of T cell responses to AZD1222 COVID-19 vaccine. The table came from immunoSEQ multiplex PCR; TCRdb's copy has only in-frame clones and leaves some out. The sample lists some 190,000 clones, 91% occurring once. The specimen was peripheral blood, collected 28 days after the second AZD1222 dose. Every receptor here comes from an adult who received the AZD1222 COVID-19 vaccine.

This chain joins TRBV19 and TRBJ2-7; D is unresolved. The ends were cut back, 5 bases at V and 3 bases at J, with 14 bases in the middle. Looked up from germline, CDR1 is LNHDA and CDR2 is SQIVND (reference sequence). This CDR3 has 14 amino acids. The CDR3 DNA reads TGTGCCAGTAGTCGACCTGGGCCTTACTACGAGCAGTACTTC. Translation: CASSRPGPYYEQYF.

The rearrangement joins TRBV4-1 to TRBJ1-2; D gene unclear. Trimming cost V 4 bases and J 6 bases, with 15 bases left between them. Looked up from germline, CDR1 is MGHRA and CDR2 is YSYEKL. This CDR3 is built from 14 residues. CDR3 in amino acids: CASSLDPVGNGYTF. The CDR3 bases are TGCGCCAGCAGCCTGGACCCAGTCGGGAATGGCTACACCTTC.

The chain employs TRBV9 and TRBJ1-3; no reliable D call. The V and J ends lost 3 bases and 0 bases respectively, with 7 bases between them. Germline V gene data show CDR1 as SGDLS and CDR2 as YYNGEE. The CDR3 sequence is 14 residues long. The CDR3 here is CASSGQSSGNTIYF. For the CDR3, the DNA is TGTGCCAGCAGCGGCCAAAGCTCTGGAAACACCATATATTTT.

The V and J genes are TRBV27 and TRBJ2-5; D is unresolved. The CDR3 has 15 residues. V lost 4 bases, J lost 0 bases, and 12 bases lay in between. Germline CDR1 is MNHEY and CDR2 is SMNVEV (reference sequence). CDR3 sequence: CASSSGRQYQETQYF. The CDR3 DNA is TGTGCCAGCAGTTCTGGACGCCAGTACCAAGAGACCCAGTACTTC.

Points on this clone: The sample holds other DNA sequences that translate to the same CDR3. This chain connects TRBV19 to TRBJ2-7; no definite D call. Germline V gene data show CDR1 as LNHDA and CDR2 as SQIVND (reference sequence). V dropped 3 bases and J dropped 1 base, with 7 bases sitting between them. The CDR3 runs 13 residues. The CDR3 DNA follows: TGTGCCAGTAGTATCGGTCAGTCCTACGAGCAGTACTTC. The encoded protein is CASSIGQSYEQYF. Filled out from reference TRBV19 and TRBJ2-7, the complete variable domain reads DGGITQSPKYLFRKEGQNVTLSCEQNLNHDAMYWYRQDPGQGLRLIYYSQIVNDFQKGDIAEGYSVSREKKESFPLTVTSAQKNPTAFYLCASSIGQSYEQYFGPGTRLTVT.

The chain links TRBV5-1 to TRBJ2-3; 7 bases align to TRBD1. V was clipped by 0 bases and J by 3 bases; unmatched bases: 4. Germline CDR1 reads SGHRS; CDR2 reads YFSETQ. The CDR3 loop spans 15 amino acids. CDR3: CASSLDGQVTDTQYF. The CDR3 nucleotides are TGCGCCAGCAGCTTGGACGGACAGGTAACAGATACGCAGTATTTT.

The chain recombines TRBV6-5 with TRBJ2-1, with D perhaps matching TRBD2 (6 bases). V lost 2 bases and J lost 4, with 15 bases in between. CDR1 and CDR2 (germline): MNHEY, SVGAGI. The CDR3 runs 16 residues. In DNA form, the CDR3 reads TGTGCCAGCAGTTACGGGGGAGGTGGGTTTTACAATGAGCAGTTCTTC. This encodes CASSYGGGGFYNEQFF.

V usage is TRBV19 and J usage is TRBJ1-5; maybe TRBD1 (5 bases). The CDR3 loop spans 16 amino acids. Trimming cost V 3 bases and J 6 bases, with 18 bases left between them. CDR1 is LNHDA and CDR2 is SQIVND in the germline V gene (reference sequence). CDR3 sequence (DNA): TGTGCCAGTAGTATGGGATGGGGGTCGGGCGGTCAGCCCCAGCATTTT. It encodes CASSMGWGSGGQPQHF.